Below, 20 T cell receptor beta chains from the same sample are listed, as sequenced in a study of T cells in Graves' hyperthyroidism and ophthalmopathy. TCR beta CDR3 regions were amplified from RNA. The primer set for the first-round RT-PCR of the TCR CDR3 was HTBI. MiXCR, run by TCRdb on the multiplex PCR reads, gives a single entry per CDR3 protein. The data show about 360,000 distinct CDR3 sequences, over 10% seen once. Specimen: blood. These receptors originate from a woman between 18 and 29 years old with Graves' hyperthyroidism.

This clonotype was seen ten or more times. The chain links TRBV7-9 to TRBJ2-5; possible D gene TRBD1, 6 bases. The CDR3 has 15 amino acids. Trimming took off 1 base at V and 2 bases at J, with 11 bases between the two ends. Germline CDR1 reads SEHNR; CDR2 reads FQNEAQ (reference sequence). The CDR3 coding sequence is TGTGCCAGCAGCTTAGTAAGGGGGAAGCAAGAGACCCAGTACTTC. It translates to CASSLVRGKQETQYF.

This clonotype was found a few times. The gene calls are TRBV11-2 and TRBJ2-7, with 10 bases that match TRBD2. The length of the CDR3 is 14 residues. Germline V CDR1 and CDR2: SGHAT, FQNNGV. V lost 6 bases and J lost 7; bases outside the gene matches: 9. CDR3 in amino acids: CASSFWTSGVEQYF. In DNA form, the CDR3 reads TGTGCCAGCAGTTTTTGGACTAGCGGAGTTGAGCAGTACTTC.

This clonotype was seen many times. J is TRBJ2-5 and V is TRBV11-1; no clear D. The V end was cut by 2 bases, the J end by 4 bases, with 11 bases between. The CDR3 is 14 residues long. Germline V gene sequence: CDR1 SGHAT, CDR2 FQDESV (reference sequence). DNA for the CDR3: TGTGCCAGCAGCTTAAGATCCGATCGAGAGACCCAGTACTTC. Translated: CASSLRSDRETQYF.

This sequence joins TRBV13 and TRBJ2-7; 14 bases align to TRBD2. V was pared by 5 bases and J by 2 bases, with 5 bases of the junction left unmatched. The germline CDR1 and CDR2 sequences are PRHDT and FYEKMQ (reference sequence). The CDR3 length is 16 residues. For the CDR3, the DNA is TGTGCCAGCAGCACCAGGACTAGCGGGAGGACCTACGAGCAGTACTTC. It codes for CASSTRTSGRTYEQYF. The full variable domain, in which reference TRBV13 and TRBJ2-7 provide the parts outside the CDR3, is AAGVIQSPRHLIKEKRETATLKCYPIPRHDTVYWYQQGPGQDPQFLISFYEKMQSDKGSIPDRFSAQQFSDYHSELNMSSLELGDSALYFCASSTRTSGRTYEQYFGPGTRLTVT.

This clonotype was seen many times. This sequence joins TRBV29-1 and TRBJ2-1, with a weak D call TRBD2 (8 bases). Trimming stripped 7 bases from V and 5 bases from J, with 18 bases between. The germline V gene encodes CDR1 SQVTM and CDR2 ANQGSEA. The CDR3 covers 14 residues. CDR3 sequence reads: CSGEDRRGDNEQFF. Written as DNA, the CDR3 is TGCAGCGGAGAGGACAGGCGGGGGGACAATGAGCAGTTCTTC.

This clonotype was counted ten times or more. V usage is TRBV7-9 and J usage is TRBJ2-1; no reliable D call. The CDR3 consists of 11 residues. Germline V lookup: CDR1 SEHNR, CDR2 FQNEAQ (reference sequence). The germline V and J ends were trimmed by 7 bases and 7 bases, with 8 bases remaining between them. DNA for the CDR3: TGTGCCAGCACTAGGGCAAATGAGCAGTTCTTC. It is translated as CASTRANEQFF.

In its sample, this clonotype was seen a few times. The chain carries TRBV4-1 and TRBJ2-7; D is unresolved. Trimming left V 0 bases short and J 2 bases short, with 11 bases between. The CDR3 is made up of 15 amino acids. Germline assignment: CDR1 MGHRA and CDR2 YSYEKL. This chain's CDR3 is CASSQDMGQPYEQYF. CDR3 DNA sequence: TGCGCCAGCAGCCAAGATATGGGCCAGCCCTACGAGCAGTACTTC.

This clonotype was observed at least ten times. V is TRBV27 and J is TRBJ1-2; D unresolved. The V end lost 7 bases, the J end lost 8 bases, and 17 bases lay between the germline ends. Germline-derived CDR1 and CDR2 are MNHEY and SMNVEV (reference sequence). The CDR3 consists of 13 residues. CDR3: CASTREYGTGYTF. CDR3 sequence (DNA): TGTGCCAGCACCCGGGAATATGGCACGGGCTACACCTTC.

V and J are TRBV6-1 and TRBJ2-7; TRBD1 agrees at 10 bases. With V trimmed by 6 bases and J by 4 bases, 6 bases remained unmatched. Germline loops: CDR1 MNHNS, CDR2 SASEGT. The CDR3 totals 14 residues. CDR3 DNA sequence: TGTGCCAGCAGACTGGGACAGGGGTCGTACGAGCAGTACTTC. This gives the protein CASRLGQGSYEQYF.

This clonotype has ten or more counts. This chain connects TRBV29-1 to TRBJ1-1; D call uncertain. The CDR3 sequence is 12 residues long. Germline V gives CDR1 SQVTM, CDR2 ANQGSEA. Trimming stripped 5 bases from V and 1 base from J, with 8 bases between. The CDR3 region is CSVNTPNTEAFF. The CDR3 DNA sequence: TGCAGCGTTAACACCCCGAACACTGAAGCTTTCTTT. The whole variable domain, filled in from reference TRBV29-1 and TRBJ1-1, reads SAVISQKPSRDICQRGTSLTIQCQVDSQVTMMFWYRQQPGQSLTLIATANQGSEATYESGFVIDKFPISRPNLTFSTLTVSNMSPEDSSIYLCSVNTPNTEAFFGQGTRLTVV.

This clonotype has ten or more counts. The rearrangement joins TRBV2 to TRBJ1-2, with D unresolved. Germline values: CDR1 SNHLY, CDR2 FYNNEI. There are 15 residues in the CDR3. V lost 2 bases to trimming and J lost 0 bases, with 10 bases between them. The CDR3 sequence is CASSEIGVPNYGYTF. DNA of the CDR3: TGTGCCAGCAGTGAAATCGGAGTACCTAACTATGGCTACACCTTC.

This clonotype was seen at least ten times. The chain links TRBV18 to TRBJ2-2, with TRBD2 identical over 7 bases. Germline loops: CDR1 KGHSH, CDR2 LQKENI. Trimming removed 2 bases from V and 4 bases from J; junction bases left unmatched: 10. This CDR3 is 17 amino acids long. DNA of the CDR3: TGTGCCAGCTCACCAGAGGCACGCGGGAGTGGCACCGGGGAGCTGTTTTTT. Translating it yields CASSPEARGSGTGELFF.

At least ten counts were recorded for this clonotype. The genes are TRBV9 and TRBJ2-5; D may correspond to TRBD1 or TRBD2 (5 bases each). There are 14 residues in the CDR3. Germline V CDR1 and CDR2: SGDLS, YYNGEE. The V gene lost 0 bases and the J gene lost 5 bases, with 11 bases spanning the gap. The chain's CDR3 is CASSVGEYRETQYF. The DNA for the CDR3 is TGTGCCAGCAGCGTAGGGGAGTACAGGGAGACCCAGTACTTC. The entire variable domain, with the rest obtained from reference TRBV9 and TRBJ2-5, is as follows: DSGVTQTPKHLITATGQRVTLRCSPRSGDLSVYWYQQSLDQGLQFLIQYYNGEERAKGNILERFSAQQFPDLHSELNLSSLELGDSALYFCASSVGEYRETQYFGPGTRLLVL.

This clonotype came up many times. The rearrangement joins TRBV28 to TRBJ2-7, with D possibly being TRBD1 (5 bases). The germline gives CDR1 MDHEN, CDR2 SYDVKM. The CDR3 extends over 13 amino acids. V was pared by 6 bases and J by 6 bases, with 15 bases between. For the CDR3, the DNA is TGTGCCAGCAGCCTGGGCCGAAGGGGCGAGCAGTACTTC. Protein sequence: CASSLGRRGEQYF.

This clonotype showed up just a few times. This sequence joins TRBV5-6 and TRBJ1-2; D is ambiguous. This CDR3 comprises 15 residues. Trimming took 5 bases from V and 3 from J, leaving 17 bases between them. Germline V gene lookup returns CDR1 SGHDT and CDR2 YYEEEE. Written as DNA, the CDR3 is TGTGCCAGCAGTCAGGACTTTCAGGACCACTATGGCTACACCTTC. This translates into CASSQDFQDHYGYTF.

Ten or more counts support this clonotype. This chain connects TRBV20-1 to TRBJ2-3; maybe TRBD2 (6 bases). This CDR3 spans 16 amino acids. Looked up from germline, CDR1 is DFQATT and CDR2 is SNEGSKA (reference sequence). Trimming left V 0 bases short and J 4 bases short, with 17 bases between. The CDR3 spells CSARDYSGVQADTQYF. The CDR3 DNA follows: TGCAGTGCTAGAGATTATTCGGGAGTTCAGGCAGATACGCAGTATTTT.

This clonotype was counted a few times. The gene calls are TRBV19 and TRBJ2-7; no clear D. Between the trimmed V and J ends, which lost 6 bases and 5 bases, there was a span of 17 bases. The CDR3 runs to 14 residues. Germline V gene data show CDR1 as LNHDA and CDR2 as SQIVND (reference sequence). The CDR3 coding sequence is TGTGCCAGTAGCTGGGTGGATCTAAAGGACGAGCAGTACTTC. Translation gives CASSWVDLKDEQYF.

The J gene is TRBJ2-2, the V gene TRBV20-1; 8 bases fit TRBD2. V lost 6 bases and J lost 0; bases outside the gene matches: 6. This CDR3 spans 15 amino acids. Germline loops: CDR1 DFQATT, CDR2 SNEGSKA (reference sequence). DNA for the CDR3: TGCAGTGCCGGGGGGGGGAAAGCGAACACCGGGGAGCTGTTTTTT. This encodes CSAGGGKANTGELFF.

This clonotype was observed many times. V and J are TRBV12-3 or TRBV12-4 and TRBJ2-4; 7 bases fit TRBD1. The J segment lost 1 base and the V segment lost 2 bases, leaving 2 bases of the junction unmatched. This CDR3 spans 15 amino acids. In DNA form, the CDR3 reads TGTGCCAGCAGTTTAAAACAGGGGGCCAAAAACATTCAGTACTTC. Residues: CASSLKQGAKNIQYF.

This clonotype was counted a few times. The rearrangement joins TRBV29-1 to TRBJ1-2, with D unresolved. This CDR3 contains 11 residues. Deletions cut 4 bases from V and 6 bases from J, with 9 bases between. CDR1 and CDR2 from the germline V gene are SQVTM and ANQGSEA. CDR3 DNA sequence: TGCAGCGTTGTTGGTACTAATGGCTACACCTTC. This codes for CSVVGTNGYTF.